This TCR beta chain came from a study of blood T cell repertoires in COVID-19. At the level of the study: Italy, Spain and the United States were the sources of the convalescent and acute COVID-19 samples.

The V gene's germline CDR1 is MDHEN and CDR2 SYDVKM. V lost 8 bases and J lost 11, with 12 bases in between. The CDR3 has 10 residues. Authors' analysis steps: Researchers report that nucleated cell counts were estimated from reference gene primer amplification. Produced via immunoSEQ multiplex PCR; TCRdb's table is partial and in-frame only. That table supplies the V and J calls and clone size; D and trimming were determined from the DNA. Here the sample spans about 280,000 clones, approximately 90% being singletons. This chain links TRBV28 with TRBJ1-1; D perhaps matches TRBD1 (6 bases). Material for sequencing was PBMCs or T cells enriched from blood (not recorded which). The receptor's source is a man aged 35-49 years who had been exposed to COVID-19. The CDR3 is CASGTGFAFF. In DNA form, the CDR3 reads TGTGCCAGCGGAACAGGGTTCGCTTTCTTT.